This T cell receptor (beta chain) was captured in a study of patients and donors after allogeneic stem cell transplantation. TCRdb ran MiXCR on the RT-PCR reads and lists one entry per CDR3 protein. The sample lists about 960,000 distinct CDR3 sequences, over 15% occurring once. Germline CDR1 and CDR2: SGDLS and YYNGEE. The CDR3 totals 16 residues. With 3 bases clipped from V and 3 bases from J, the junction kept 8 bases outside the gene matches. The chain joins TRBV9 to TRBJ1-2, with 10 bases aligning to TRBD1. What was sequenced was blood, either unsorted or a sorted T cell fraction (not recorded which). This clonotype originated in a human donor who was either an allogeneic HSCT recipient or a stem cell or donor lymphocyte infusion donor (not recorded which). It is not recorded whose cells these are; they may come from a transplant donor. CDR3 amino acids: CASSEGTGVGYYGYTF. The CDR3 coding sequence is TGTGCCAGCAGCGAGGGGACAGGGGTAGGGTACTATGGCTACACCTTC.